This T cell receptor (beta chain) was retrieved from a study of shared clonotypes between healthy human individuals. For this clone: No antigen is known for it.

Study conclusions and caveats: When compared with the clonotypes that were shared by all four sorted-subset donors, the non-shared clonotypes turned out to have lower generation probabilities.

The donor population consisted of healthy HIV-negative adults with no recent acute infections or vaccinations. A CD45RA-negative memory subset and a CD45RA+ naive subset were separated from the CD4+ cells. Sequencing used immunoSEQ multiplex PCR; TCRdb keeps in-frame clones, though not all of them. The profile shows 2 million to 2.5 million clones, around 93% of them singletons. This TCR was sampled from a man aged 18 to 29 in good health. Some clones in this sample may be carry-over from other donors' samples. Specimen: naive CD4+ T cells from PBMCs. Subset given: CD45RA+ positively selected.

This CDR3 is CASTPRRATNEKLFF. The DNA for the CDR3 is TGTGCCAGTACCCCCAGGCGTGCAACTAATGAAAAACTGTTTTTT. This chain connects TRBV19 to TRBJ1-4; no firm D call. V lost 7 bases and J lost 0, with 12 bases in between. In germline, CDR1 is LNHDA, CDR2 SQIVND (reference sequence). The CDR3 totals 15 residues.